The rows below give T cell receptor beta chains drawn from one sample of a study of identical twins. Via MiXCR, TCRdb re-called the 5' RACE reads, giving one row per CDR3 protein. The sample lists about 530,000 distinct CDR3 sequences, approximately 20% occurring once. This sample also appeared in a second study, on yellow fever vaccine responses in identical twins.

The specimen sequenced was CD4+ T cells sorted from blood. These receptor sequences come from a woman aged 18-35 years in good health. Both conserved end residues are part of each CDR3. Fields, in order: D gene, clone size, J gene, V gene, CDR3 DNA, CDR3 protein. The D gene is left open where the match is weak. Only some rows state a clone size, as once, few, many or a class for expanded clones.

>TRBD2|few|TRBJ2-1|TRBV12-3/TRBV12-4
TGTGCCAGCAGGGGGGGACTAGACAATGAGCAGTTCTTC
CASRGGLDNEQFF
>TRBD1|NA|TRBJ2-3|TRBV25-1
TGTGCCAGCAGTGAATATGGCGACAGGGTAGTAAATACGCAGTATTTT
CASSEYGDRVVNTQYF
>NA|few|TRBJ2-2|TRBV10-3
TGTGCCAACGGACCGTCGAACACCGGGGAGCTGTTTTTT
CANGPSNTGELFF
>TRBD1|NA|TRBJ2-7|TRBV5-1
TGCGCCAGCGGCGACAGGGCCAGCGAGCAGTACTTC
CASGDRASEQYF
>TRBD2|few|TRBJ2-7|TRBV15
TGTGCCACCAGCCAACTTAAAAGTAGCGGGAGGGGAAACGAGCAGTACTTC
CATSQLKSSGRGNEQYF
>NA|few|TRBJ2-7|TRBV7-2
TGTGCCAGCAGCTTAATGGGAGAGCGGGCCTCCTACGAGCAGTACTTC
CASSLMGERASYEQYF
>NA|NA|TRBJ2-3|TRBV10-3
TGTGCCATCAGTGAGTCCCTAGGCACAGATACGCAGTATTTT
CAISESLGTDTQYF
>NA|NA|TRBJ1-5|TRBV20-1
TGCAGTGCTAGTCAAGACAGGAGGACTAATCAGCCCCAGCATTTT
CSASQDRRTNQPQHF
>NA|few|TRBJ2-1|TRBV7-9
TGTGCCCTCAGCAATGAGCAGTTCTTC
CALSNEQFF
>TRBD1|NA|TRBJ1-2|TRBV12-3/TRBV12-4
TGTGCCAGCAGCTATCTACCGGGACAGGGAGTGGACGGCTACACCTTC
CASSYLPGQGVDGYTF
>NA|NA|TRBJ1-6|TRBV2
TGTGCCAGCAATGGGGGGGGCCCCTATAATTCACCCCTCCACTTT
CASNGGGPYNSPLHF
>TRBD2|few|TRBJ2-2|TRBV12-3/TRBV12-4
TGTGCCACCAAGTGGCGGGAGACCGGGGAGCTGTTTTTT
CATKWRETGELFF
>NA|NA|TRBJ2-2|TRBV3-1
TGTGCCAGCAGCCAATTTGTAAACACCGGGGAGCTGTTTTTT
CASSQFVNTGELFF
>NA|NA|TRBJ2-6|TRBV3-1
TGTGCCAGCAGCCAAGCGGCGGTTACCTCTGGGGCCAACGTCCTGACTTTC
CASSQAAVTSGANVLTF
>TRBD2|NA|TRBJ2-2|TRBV5-1
TGCGCCAGCCTAGACCGGACTAGCGGGAGAGGCGGGGAGCTGTTTTTT
CASLDRTSGRGGELFF
>TRBD1|few|TRBJ1-2|TRBV24-1
TGTGCCACCAGTGATGGGGACAGCTATGGCTACACCTTC
CATSDGDSYGYTF
>NA|NA|TRBJ2-7|TRBV29-1
TGCAGCGTTGAAGAACAGCCGGGGGCCCCGCGCTTC
CSVEEQPGAPRF
>NA|few|TRBJ1-1|TRBV7-9
TGTGCCAGCAGCCCCCCCCTAGGGGCAGGGGTGGGCACTGAAGCTTTCTTT
CASSPPLGAGVGTEAFF
>TRBD2|NA|TRBJ2-5|TRBV20-1
TGCAGTGCTAGAGATCGTCTAGCGGGACTGATGGAGGAGACCCAGTACTTC
CSARDRLAGLMEETQYF
>NA|NA|TRBJ2-3|TRBV10-3
TGTGCCACCAACTCGGACCAACGCACAGATACGCAGTATTTT
CATNSDQRTDTQYF
>TRBD2|many|TRBJ2-1|TRBV11-2
TGTGCCAGCAGCTTGGGGGCTAGCGGGGAGCAGTTCTTC
CASSLGASGEQFF
>NA|few|TRBJ2-2|TRBV2
TGTGCCAGCAGTGTGGGGGCAGGGCTCAACACCGGGGAGCTGTTTTTT
CASSVGAGLNTGELFF
>TRBD2|few|TRBJ2-1|TRBV5-6
TGTGCCAGCAGCTTGGAACTAGCGGGGCCCTACAATGAGCAGTTCTTC
CASSLELAGPYNEQFF
>TRBD1|few|TRBJ2-7|TRBV3-1
TGTGCCAGCAGCGTACAGGGGCGGCAGTACTTC
CASSVQGRQYF
>TRBD2|few|TRBJ2-5|TRBV10-3
TGTGCCATCAGTGGAGGGACTAGCGACCAAGAGACCCAGTACTTC
CAISGGTSDQETQYF
>NA|NA|TRBJ2-7|TRBV20-1
TGCAGTGCTAGAGAGGGCCACCGGTCGACCTACGAGCAGTACTTC
CSAREGHRSTYEQYF
>NA|once|TRBJ2-3|TRBV29-1
TGCAGCGGGAGACAGGGCACAGATACGCAGTATTTT
CSGRQGTDTQYF
>TRBD2|few|TRBJ2-1|TRBV3-1
TGTGCCAGCAGCCAAGGTGATTCGGGGTTGGCTAGCGGAGGGCCCCCGCAGTTCTTC
CASSQGDSGLASGGPPQFF
>NA|few|TRBJ1-5|TRBV7-8
TGTGCCAGCAGCTCAGAAGGGGGACTGGACCAGCCCCAGCATTTT
CASSSEGGLDQPQHF
>NA|NA|TRBJ2-3|TRBV29-1
TGCAGCGTTCCCAGGGCGGGTACGCAGTATTTT
CSVPRAGTQYF
>TRBD2|few|TRBJ2-2|TRBV10-3
TGTGCCATCAGTGAGACTAGCGGGAGTCCGCCCGGGGAGCTGTTTTTT
CAISETSGSPPGELFF
>NA|NA|TRBJ2-4|TRBV12-3/TRBV12-4
TGTGCCAGCAGTGGGAGTCCCTGGATAAACATTCAGTACTTC
CASSGSPWINIQYF
>TRBD1|few|TRBJ2-1|TRBV3-1
TGTGCCAGCAGCAAGGGACAGGGGAACAATGAGCAGTTCTTC
CASSKGQGNNEQFF
>TRBD2|once|TRBJ2-1|TRBV2
TGTGCCAGCAGGGCCGGGACTAGCGGGAGAGGCGATGAGCAGTTCTTC
CASRAGTSGRGDEQFF
>TRBD2|few|TRBJ2-2|TRBV7-9
TGTGCCAGCAGCTCGCGGACTAGCGGCAGGGAGCTGTTTTTT
CASSSRTSGRELFF
>TRBD2|NA|TRBJ2-1|TRBV6-1
TGTGCCACAAAATATTCCGGACTAGCGGGAGCCCATGAGCAGTTCTTC
CATKYSGLAGAHEQFF
>NA|few|TRBJ2-5|TRBV24-1
TGTGCCACCAGTGATTTCGGCTATCCGACCCAGTACTTC
CATSDFGYPTQYF
>TRBD2|NA|TRBJ2-1|TRBV20-1
TGCAGTCCAAGAAGTAGCGGGGGGAAATACAATGAGCAGTTCTTC
CSPRSSGGKYNEQFF
>NA|NA|TRBJ2-1|TRBV6-5
TGTGCCAGCAGTTACTCCGGACTAATCCATGTCAATGAGCAGTTCTTC
CASSYSGLIHVNEQFF
>TRBD1|few|TRBJ1-1|TRBV9
TGTGCCAGCAGCGTAGGCGCAGGGGGGAACACTGAAGCTTTCTTT
CASSVGAGGNTEAFF
>TRBD2|NA|TRBJ2-2|TRBV25-1
TGTGCCAGCAGGGGACTAGCGGTGAACACCGGGGAGCTGTTTTTT
CASRGLAVNTGELFF
>NA|once|TRBJ2-1|TRBV6-2/TRBV6-3
TGTGCCAGCAGTTACGGTTGGGGAACTCGGGTTGACAATGAGCAGTTCTTC
CASSYGWGTRVDNEQFF
>TRBD1|few|TRBJ1-4|TRBV7-9
TGTGCCAGCAGCGTTGGTCAGGGGGCAACTAATGAAAAACTGTTTTTT
CASSVGQGATNEKLFF
>TRBD2|few|TRBJ2-2|TRBV11-2
TGTGCCAGCAGCCCACTTCCAGGACTAGCGGGAGAAGTCGGGGAGCTGTTTTTT
CASSPLPGLAGEVGELFF
>NA|few|TRBJ1-1|TRBV12-3/TRBV12-4
TGTGCCAGCAGCCAACCCCCCGTCACTGAAGCTTTCTTT
CASSQPPVTEAFF
>NA|many|TRBJ1-3|TRBV4-1
TGCGCCAGCAGCCGTCCGGGGGGGTTGAGGAGCTCTGGAAACACCATATATTTT
CASSRPGGLRSSGNTIYF
>TRBD2|NA|TRBJ2-1|TRBV27
TGTGCCAGCAGGGGCCTTAGCGGGATCTCCTACAATGAGCAGTTCTTC
CASRGLSGISYNEQFF
>TRBD2|NA|TRBJ2-1|TRBV2
TGTGCCAGCAACCGACTAGCGGGGGGGGGTGGAGAGCAGTTCTTC
CASNRLAGGGGEQFF
>NA|NA|TRBJ1-6|TRBV10-3
TGTGCCATCAGCAAAGACAGAGATTCACCCCTCCACTTT
CAISKDRDSPLHF
>TRBD2|few|TRBJ2-1|TRBV18
TGTGCCAGCTCACAAACTAGCGGGCACAATGAGCAGTTCTTC
CASSQTSGHNEQFF
>TRBD2|many|TRBJ2-1|TRBV6-5
TGTGCCAGCAGTTCCGGGAGGGTCAGTGGGAGTAACAATGAGCAGTTCTTC
CASSSGRVSGSNNEQFF
>TRBD1|NA|TRBJ1-2|TRBV9
TGTGCCAGCAGCGTTCTACAGACAGGGAACTATGGCTACACCTTC
CASSVLQTGNYGYTF